This T cell receptor beta chain came from a study of blood T cell repertoires in COVID-19. Study-level background: Acute-phase and convalescent COVID-19 samples originated in the United States, Italy and Spain.

Germline CDR1 reads MNHNY; CDR2 reads SVGAGI (reference sequence). This CDR3 contains 15 residues. V dropped 6 bases and J dropped 0 bases, with 14 bases sitting between them. TCRdb's table, derived via immunoSEQ multiplex PCR, lists solely in-frame clones and lacks some. Altogether approximately 230,000 clones are present, about 86% being singletons, with the ten largest covering more than 1.2%. V usage is TRBV6-6 and J usage is TRBJ2-5, with a possible D match to TRBD2 (6 bases). The specimen sequenced was peripheral blood. The sequence was collected from a man at least 80 years old with acute or convalescent COVID-19. CDR3 DNA sequence: TGTGCCAGCAGGGGTGGGACTCCGTACCAAGAGACCCAGTACTTC. Its protein is CASRGGTPYQETQYF.